The 30 T cell receptor beta chains below all came from one sample that was sequenced in a study of CD8+ T cells in alopecia areata. Stated treatment: oral pan-JAK inhibitor, 5-10 mg twice daily. Reverse transcribed after extraction, RNA yielded cDNA as the sequencing template. Profiled with immunoSEQ multiplex PCR; TCRdb holds only in-frame clones, not every one. This sample has roughly 73,000 clones, with 29% found just once. The sequencing used CD8+ T cells sorted from blood, collected at week 4, from a patient treated with tofacitinib. The receptors derive from a human donor with alopecia areata.

This clone was seen a handful of times. This chain links TRBV29-1 with TRBJ2-7, with 8 bases that match TRBD1. The CDR3 consists of 13 residues. V lost 5 bases, J lost 2 bases, and 5 bases stayed unmatched. CDR1 SQVTM and CDR2 ANQGSEA come from the germline V gene. The CDR3 bases are TGCAGCGTTAGACAGGGGCGAGCCTACGAGCAGTACTTC. Translation: CSVRQGRAYEQYF.

This clone showed up just a few times. J is TRBJ2-7 and V is TRBV29-1; 14 bases are shared with TRBD2. With 4 bases clipped from V and 5 bases from J, the junction kept 4 bases outside the gene matches. CDR1 is SQVTM, CDR2 ANQGSEA, per germline. The CDR3 has 14 amino acids. The CDR3 DNA reads TGCAGCGTTGCTGGGACTAGCGGGAGCCACGAGCAGTACTTC. Translation gives CSVAGTSGSHEQYF.

This clone occurred a few times. J is TRBJ1-1 and V is TRBV19; no clear D. V lost 3 bases to trimming and J lost 7 bases, with 9 bases between them. The CDR3 sequence is 12 residues long. Germline lookup yields CDR1 LNHDA and CDR2 SQIVND (reference sequence). The CDR3 loop reads CASSIVGGEAFF. The DNA for the CDR3 is TGTGCCAGTAGTATTGTGGGCGGTGAAGCTTTCTTT.

This clone occurred a few times. DNA for the CDR3: TGCAGCGTTGGACAGGGCAACTATGGCTACACCTTC. This translates into CSVGQGNYGYTF. The J gene is TRBJ1-2, the V gene TRBV29-1; 7 nucleotides agree with TRBD1. Germline CDR1 SQVTM, CDR2 ANQGSEA. The CDR3 has 12 amino acids. The junction had 1 base not matched to a gene; V was cut back by 4 bases and J by 2 bases.

This chain joins TRBV7-8 and TRBJ2-7, with D possibly TRBD2 on 6 matching bases. Germline loops: CDR1 SGHVS, CDR2 FQNEAQ. This CDR3 has 19 residues. Trimming took off 1 base at V and 3 bases at J, with 25 bases between the two ends. Here the CDR3 reads CASSLGLRGSGDGVYEQYF. The CDR3, as DNA: TGTGCCAGCAGCTTAGGCCTTCGGGGGTCGGGGGATGGCGTCTACGAGCAGTACTTC.

This clone turned up a few times. The chain joins TRBV5-6 to TRBJ2-2; 7 positions agree with TRBD1. CDR1 is SGHDT, CDR2 YYEEEE, per germline. CDR3 length equals 16 residues. Trimming at V came to 5 bases and at J to 0 bases, leaving 7 bases not matched to a gene. CDR3 loop: CASSYGTVANTGELFF. The CDR3 coding sequence is TGTGCCAGCAGTTACGGGACAGTCGCGAACACCGGGGAGCTGTTTTTT.

This clone was detected only a few times. The rearrangement links TRBV7-9 to TRBJ2-7, with 8 bases that match TRBD1. Trimming at V came to 6 bases and at J to 3 bases, leaving 10 bases not matched to a gene. Germline assignment: CDR1 SEHNR and CDR2 FQNEAQ (reference sequence). The CDR3 loop spans 15 amino acids. In DNA, the CDR3 is TGTGCCAGCAGTTTCCCCGGACAGGGCCTCTACGAGCAGTACTTC. This gives the protein CASSFPGQGLYEQYF.

The CDR3 spells CASSLAGAGELGEQYF. The CDR3 bases are TGCGCCAGCAGCTTGGCCGGCGCGGGAGAGTTGGGCGAGCAGTACTTC. The V and J genes are TRBV5-1 and TRBJ2-7; 7 nucleotides align to TRBD2. V lost 0 bases to trimming and J lost 6 bases; unmatched junction nucleotides: 12. This CDR3 is built from 16 residues. Germline CDR1 reads SGHRS; CDR2 reads YFSETQ. Drawing the rest from reference TRBV5-1 and TRBJ2-7, the complete variable domain is KAGVTQTPRYLIKTRGQQVTLSCSPISGHRSVSWYQQTPGQGLQFLFEYFSETQRNKGNFPGRFSGRQFSNSRSEMNVSTLELGDSALYLCASSLAGAGELGEQYFGPGTRLTVT.

V is TRBV7-9 and J is TRBJ1-1; D might be TRBD1 (5 bases). This CDR3 is 13 amino acids long. V shed 2 bases and J shed 3 bases, with 7 bases lying between them. Germline CDR1 reads SEHNR; CDR2 reads FQNEAQ (reference sequence). Here the CDR3 DNA reads TGTGCCAGCAGCTTATTCAGGGACACTGAAGCTTTCTTT. Amino acid sequence: CASSLFRDTEAFF.

Only a few counts were recorded for this clone. The chain employs TRBV29-1 and TRBJ2-2, with 7 bases identical to TRBD1. The CDR3 is made up of 14 amino acids. Germline values: CDR1 SQVTM, CDR2 ANQGSEA. The junction had 7 bases not matched to a gene; V was cut back by 4 bases and J by 5 bases. The CDR3 protein is CSVVGTVHTGELFF. The CDR3 DNA reads TGCAGCGTTGTTGGGACAGTACATACCGGGGAGCTGTTTTTT.

The chain recombines TRBV6-5 with TRBJ2-7; perhaps TRBD1 as D (5 bases). In germline, CDR1 is MNHEY, CDR2 SVGAGI. This CDR3 is 14 amino acids long. The germline V and J ends were trimmed by 5 bases and 0 bases, with 11 bases remaining between them. The CDR3 region has the DNA TGTGCCAGCAGTCAACAGGAAAGCTCCTACGAGCAGTACTTC. Its protein is CASSQQESSYEQYF.

The chain recombines TRBV7-9 with TRBJ2-5, with D possibly matching TRBD2 (6 bases). V was shortened by 5 bases and J by 3 bases, with 19 bases between the two germline ends. Germline assignment: CDR1 SEHNR and CDR2 FQNEAQ (reference sequence). CDR3 size: 16 residues. The CDR3, as DNA: TGTGCCAGCAGCCTAGGGACTCGTGACGGAGAAGAGACCCAGTACTTC. This encodes CASSLGTRDGEETQYF.

This clone has a handful of counts. The rearrangement uses TRBV29-1 and TRBJ2-2; D gene unclear. The CDR3 spans 13 residues. CDR1 and CDR2 (germline): SQVTM, ANQGSEA. V shed 3 bases and J shed 2 bases, with 7 bases lying between them. The DNA of the CDR3 is TGCAGCGTTGAGGGATCTAACACCGGGGAGCTGTTTTTT. Translating it yields CSVEGSNTGELFF.

The rearrangement links TRBV19 to TRBJ2-1, with no clear D. Trimming pared 2 bases from V and 14 bases from J, leaving 4 bases between. Germline values: CDR1 LNHDA, CDR2 SQIVND (reference sequence). The CDR3 sequence is 9 residues long. The CDR3 DNA sequence: TGTGCCAGTAGTATAATTGAGTTCTTC. Translated, it gives CASSIIEFF. The entire variable domain, with the rest obtained from reference TRBV19 and TRBJ2-1, is as follows: DGGITQSPKYLFRKEGQNVTLSCEQNLNHDAMYWYRQDPGQGLRLIYYSQIVNDFQKGDIAEGYSVSREKKESFPLTVTSAQKNPTAFYLCASSIIEFFGPGTRLTVL.

The V call is TRBV29-1, the J call TRBJ1-2; D remains unclear. Germline CDR1 is SQVTM and CDR2 is ANQGSEA. The CDR3 runs 12 residues. The V end was cut by 3 bases, the J end by 8 bases, with 13 bases between. CDR3: CSVEAGVDGYTF. CDR3 nucleotides: TGCAGCGTTGAGGCGGGCGTCGACGGCTACACCTTC.

The chain is built from TRBV29-1 and TRBJ2-1; the D gene is possibly TRBD1 (5 bases). The CDR3 runs 14 residues. Germline V gene data show CDR1 as SQVTM and CDR2 as ANQGSEA. Trimming cost V 4 bases and J 2 bases, with 12 bases left between them. CDR3 amino acids: CSVVGANTYNEQFF. CDR3 coding DNA: TGCAGCGTTGTTGGGGCGAACACCTACAATGAGCAGTTCTTC.

This clone turned up a few times. The chain joins TRBV7-9 to TRBJ2-7; D might be TRBD2 (5 bases). The length of the CDR3 is 12 residues. V shed 3 bases and J shed 4 bases, with 7 bases lying between them. CDR1 and CDR2 (germline): SEHNR, FQNEAQ (reference sequence). The CDR3 loop reads CASSLGVYEQYF. The CDR3 nucleotides read TGTGCCAGCAGCTTGGGAGTTTACGAGCAGTACTTC.

This clone was seen a few times. The rearrangement links TRBV29-1 to TRBJ2-7; 7 nucleotides agree with TRBD1. The junction had 6 bases not matched to a gene; V was cut back by 7 bases and J by 3 bases. Germline V CDR1 and CDR2: SQVTM, ANQGSEA. The CDR3 extends over 12 amino acids. DNA for the CDR3: TGCAGCGCCGGACAGGCGGACTACGAGCAGTACTTC. It is translated as CSAGQADYEQYF.

This clone has just a few counts. The chain is built from TRBV29-1 and TRBJ1-5; 7 positions match TRBD1. Germline CDR1 SQVTM, CDR2 ANQGSEA. J gave up 7 bases and V 4 bases, and 7 bases lay outside the gene matches. The CDR3 totals 13 residues. CDR3 coding DNA: TGCAGCGTTGTGACAGGGTTGGGGCAGCCCCAGCATTTT. The encoded protein is CSVVTGLGQPQHF.

This clone occurred a few times. CDR3 nucleotide sequence: TGCAGCGTTGAAGGGGCTAGCGGTGGCACAGATACGCAGTATTTT. It is translated as CSVEGASGGTDTQYF. This rearrangement joins TRBV29-1 to TRBJ2-3; 7 positions match TRBD2. In germline, CDR1 is SQVTM, CDR2 ANQGSEA. The CDR3 has 15 residues. V shed 1 base, J shed 1 base, and the junction held 5 bases outside the gene matches.

This clone was detected only once. This chain links TRBV11-2 with TRBJ2-7; TRBD2 is a possible D gene (5 bases). Germline V gives CDR1 SGHAT, CDR2 FQNNGV. The V and J ends lost 3 bases and 0 bases respectively, with 6 bases between them. The CDR3 has 13 amino acids. CDR3 bases: TGTGCCAGCAGCTTTGGACTCTCCTACGAGCAGTACTTC. The encoded protein is CASSFGLSYEQYF.

This chain links TRBV7-8 with TRBJ2-7; 14 positions agree with TRBD2. The V and J ends lost 5 bases and 2 bases, in that order; junction bases with no gene match: 2. Looked up from germline, CDR1 is SGHVS and CDR2 is FQNEAQ. CDR3 length: 15 residues. The CDR3 sequence is CASSPGLAGAYEQYF. The CDR3 DNA follows: TGTGCCAGCAGCCCGGGACTAGCGGGGGCCTACGAGCAGTACTTC.

The J gene is TRBJ2-3, the V gene TRBV5-1; D not resolved. V lost 3 bases, J lost 3 bases, and 5 bases lay in between. The germline gives CDR1 SGHRS, CDR2 YFSETQ. This CDR3 spans 12 amino acids. The CDR3 here is CASSWGTDTQYF. The CDR3 nucleotides are TGCGCCAGCAGCTGGGGAACAGATACGCAGTATTTT.

The V call is TRBV29-1, the J call TRBJ2-6; a weak D match, TRBD2 (6 bases). V lost 4 bases and J lost 2, with 12 bases in between. Germline V gene data show CDR1 as SQVTM and CDR2 as ANQGSEA. The CDR3 sequence is 15 residues long. In nucleotides, the CDR3 is TGCAGCGTTGCTGGGGGGAGGACTGGGGCCAACGTCCTGACTTTC. Translated: CSVAGGRTGANVLTF.

The rearrangement links TRBV14 to TRBJ2-1; a weak D match, TRBD2 (5 bases). V was cut by 3 bases and J by 4 bases, with 13 bases left in between. The CDR3 sequence is 15 residues long. The germline V gene encodes CDR1 SGHDN and CDR2 FVKESK. The CDR3 loop reads CASSQKRGLYNEQFF. The DNA for the CDR3 is TGTGCCAGCAGCCAGAAGAGAGGGCTTTACAATGAGCAGTTCTTC.

This chain links TRBV5-1 with TRBJ2-7; 7 bases are a match to TRBD2. The V gene end was trimmed by 4 bases and the J gene end by 2 bases; junction bases not matched to a gene: 6. The CDR3 length is 14 residues. The germline V gene encodes CDR1 SGHRS and CDR2 YFSETQ. The CDR3 region is CASSLGLGTYEQYF. CDR3 nucleotides: TGCGCCAGCAGCCTCGGACTAGGAACCTACGAGCAGTACTTC.

The chain has TRBV30 and TRBJ1-2; a possible D gene is TRBD1 (5 bases). The V gene's germline CDR1 is GTSNPN and CDR2 SVGIG (reference sequence). This CDR3 has 15 residues. Trimming left V 1 base short and J 5 bases short, with 17 bases between. The CDR3 DNA reads TGTGCCTGGAGTGCCCAGGGACGGGCCCGTTATGGCTACACCTTC. The encoded protein is CAWSAQGRARYGYTF.

This clone was seen only a few times. The V gene is TRBV29-1, the J gene TRBJ2-5; D assignment may be TRBD1 or TRBD2 (5 bases each). CDR1 is SQVTM, CDR2 ANQGSEA, per germline. CDR3 size: 15 residues. Deletions cut 6 bases from V and 4 bases from J, with 21 bases between. The CDR3 bases are TGCAGCGTGCCGACTATGTTTGGGGCTCGAGAGACCCAGTACTTC. Residues: CSVPTMFGARETQYF.

The chain recombines TRBV7-9 with TRBJ2-7; the match to TRBD1 covers 9 bases. CDR3 size: 15 residues. Germline V lookup: CDR1 SEHNR, CDR2 FQNEAQ (reference sequence). V lost 5 bases and J lost 3; bases outside the gene matches: 8. This chain's CDR3 is CASSPRTGDVYEQYF. Here the CDR3 DNA reads TGTGCCAGCAGCCCACGGACAGGGGATGTCTACGAGCAGTACTTC.

J is TRBJ2-1 and V is TRBV30, with D perhaps assigned TRBD1 or TRBD2 (5 bases each). V was clipped by 7 bases and J by 4 bases, with 20 bases between them. CDR1 and CDR2 from the germline V gene are GTSNPN and SVGIG (reference sequence). The CDR3 contains 15 residues. CDR3 in amino acids: CASNPSGTAYNEQFF. In DNA form, the CDR3 reads TGTGCCTCGAACCCGTCCGGGACCGCATACAATGAGCAGTTCTTC.